This entry lists 27 T cell receptor beta chains sequenced from one sample in a study of T cell clones after liver transplantation. Libraries were prepared by immunoSEQ multiplex PCR; TCRdb keeps only in-frame clonotypes and omits some of them. The sample contains around 20,000 clones, 88% of which appear only once. Sample: CD8+ T cells from blood, taken before liver transplant. All receptors derive from a human donor who received a liver transplant.

This chain links TRBV4-3 with TRBJ2-2, with 9 nucleotides matching TRBD2. The ends lost 0 bases at V and 7 bases at J; junction bases unmatched: 9. Germline CDR1 is LGHNA and CDR2 is YSLEER. This CDR3 contains 17 residues. The CDR3 sequence is CASSQDRLAGWGGELFF. CDR3 in DNA: TGCGCCAGCAGCCAAGATCGTCTAGCGGGATGGGGCGGGGAGCTGTTTTTT.

In this sample, this clone is medium-sized (0.01 to 0.1%). The chain is built from TRBV28 and TRBJ2-7, with unresolved D. Germline V CDR1 and CDR2: MDHEN, SYDVKM. CDR3 length equals 13 residues. V gave up 6 bases and J gave up 4 bases, with 13 bases separating them. This CDR3 reads CASSLFKYYEQYF. The CDR3 DNA is TGTGCCAGCAGCTTGTTTAAGTATTACGAGCAGTACTTC. The full variable domain, completed using reference TRBV28 and TRBJ2-7, is DVKVTQSSRYLVKRTGEKVFLECVQDMDHENMFWYRQDPGLGLRLIYFSYDVKMKEKGDIPEGYSVSREKKERFSLILESASTNQTSMYLCASSLFKYYEQYFGPGTRLTVT.

Here the CDR3 reads CASSFGRELFF. CDR3 nucleotide sequence: TGTGCCAGCAGCTTCGGGCGGGAGCTGTTTTTT. The V gene is TRBV11-2, the J gene TRBJ2-2; D gene unclear. This CDR3 is 11 amino acids long. Germline-derived CDR1 and CDR2 are SGHAT and FQNNGV. The V end was cut by 3 bases, the J end by 9 bases, with 5 bases between.

The rearrangement joins TRBV28 to TRBJ1-5; 8 bases are shared with TRBD1. The germline V gene encodes CDR1 MDHEN and CDR2 SYDVKM. The CDR3 is made up of 14 amino acids. Losses at the gene ends were 6 bases for V and 7 bases for J; bases not matched to a gene: 8. The CDR3 spells CASRVWTGQQPQHF. CDR3 sequence (DNA): TGTGCCAGCAGGGTATGGACAGGGCAACAGCCCCAGCATTTT.

The chain joins TRBV27 to TRBJ1-2; D is ambiguous. CDR1 and CDR2 from the germline V gene are MNHEY and SMNVEV (reference sequence). The CDR3 contains 13 residues. Trimming removed 6 bases from V and 3 bases from J, with 11 bases in between. The chain's CDR3 is CASRGALHYGYTF. CDR3 DNA sequence: TGTGCCAGCAGGGGCGCATTGCACTATGGCTACACCTTC.

The CDR3 region is CASSQRDTINEQFF. CDR3 bases: TGCGCCAGCAGCCAAAGGGACACCATCAATGAGCAGTTCTTC. The V call is TRBV23-1, the J call TRBJ2-1; possibly TRBD1 for D (6 bases). TRBV23-1 is given ORF status, its function remaining uncertain. V was shortened by 6 bases and J by 6 bases, with 15 bases between the two germline ends. This CDR3 spans 14 amino acids.

V and J are TRBV5-1 and TRBJ2-7; no firm D call. Between the trimmed V and J ends, which lost 3 bases and 1 base, there was a span of 17 bases. CDR3 length equals 16 residues. Germline CDR1 is SGHRS and CDR2 is YFSETQ. The CDR3 reads CASSSGLRTSSYEQYF. DNA of the CDR3: TGCGCCAGCAGCTCCGGGTTAAGGACCTCTTCCTACGAGCAGTACTTC.

V and J are TRBV19 and TRBJ2-2; D might be TRBD2 (6 bases). The CDR3 is 14 amino acids. CDR1 and CDR2 (germline): LNHDA, SQIVND (reference sequence). Trimming left V 6 bases short and J 7 bases short, with 15 bases between. This CDR3 is CASSFGSWDGELFF. CDR3 DNA: TGTGCCAGTAGCTTCGGGAGCTGGGACGGGGAGCTGTTTTTT.

The chain joins TRBV19 to TRBJ1-1, with D uncertain. Germline CDR1 is LNHDA and CDR2 is SQIVND (reference sequence). With 7 bases removed from V and 3 bases from J, the gap between germline ends came to 9 bases. The CDR3 totals 12 residues. CDR3 nucleotides: TGTGCCAGTATGGGTAGGCACACTGAAGCTTTCTTT. Translated, it gives CASMGRHTEAFF. The full variable domain, with the rest looked up from reference TRBV19 and TRBJ1-1, is DGGITQSPKYLFRKEGQNVTLSCEQNLNHDAMYWYRQDPGQGLRLIYYSQIVNDFQKGDIAEGYSVSREKKESFPLTVTSAQKNPTAFYLCASMGRHTEAFFGQGTRLTVV.

This clone was detected only a few times. The rearrangement uses TRBV19 and TRBJ2-7; D is possibly TRBD2 (5 bases). Germline lookup yields CDR1 LNHDA and CDR2 SQIVND (reference sequence). V lost 6 bases and J 3 bases, leaving 6 bases between the germline ends. The CDR3 contains 11 residues. CDR3 coding DNA: TGTGCCAGTAGGGGAGTCTACGAGCAGTACTTC. Translating it yields CASRGVYEQYF.

The chain carries TRBV7-9 and TRBJ1-1; TRBD1 matches at 9 bases. There are 15 residues in the CDR3. Germline V gene lookup returns CDR1 SEHNR and CDR2 FQNEAQ (reference sequence). The trim removed 1 base at V and 1 base at J, leaving 1 base unmatched. The chain's CDR3 is CASSLVGQGNTEAFF. The CDR3 nucleotides read TGTGCCAGCAGCTTAGTGGGACAGGGGAACACTGAAGCTTTCTTT. Combining the CDR3 with reference TRBV7-9 and TRBJ1-1 gives the whole variable domain DTGVSQNPRHKITKRGQNVTFRCDPISEHNRLYWYRQTLGQGPEFLTYFQNEAQLEKSRLLSDRFSAERPKGSFSTLEIQRTEQGDSAMYLCASSLVGQGNTEAFFGQGTRLTVV.

The chain recombines TRBV9 with TRBJ2-5; 11 nucleotides line up with TRBD2. V shed 4 bases, J shed 2 bases, and the junction held 4 bases outside the gene matches. The CDR3 sequence is 15 residues long. Germline assignment: CDR1 SGDLS and CDR2 YYNGEE. The DNA of the CDR3 is TGTGCCAGCAGCATCGGGACTAGCGGTCAAGAGACCCAGTACTTC. It encodes CASSIGTSGQETQYF.

The chain couples TRBV7-8 to TRBJ2-7; 11 nucleotides agree with TRBD2. The germline V gene has CDR1 SGHVS and CDR2 FQNEAQ. The CDR3 extends over 16 amino acids. The V and J ends lost 1 base and 2 bases, in that order; junction bases with no gene match: 4. The CDR3 DNA reads as TGTGCCAGCAGCTTAGAGACTAGCGGGGATACCTACGAGCAGTACTTC. This codes for CASSLETSGDTYEQYF.

This clone has just one count. This chain uses TRBV28 with TRBJ1-2, with 8 bases that match TRBD1. Trimming at V came to 5 bases and at J to 1 base, leaving 9 bases not matched to a gene. From germline, CDR1 is MDHEN and CDR2 SYDVKM. The CDR3 is made up of 16 amino acids. CDR3 residues: CASSLGTGGDNYGYTF. The CDR3 nucleotides are TGTGCCAGCAGTCTCGGGACAGGCGGAGATAACTATGGCTACACCTTC.

This clone was detected only a few times. The rearrangement joins TRBV19 to TRBJ2-5; D remains unclear. V was pared by 3 bases and J by 4 bases, with 15 bases between. The germline V gene encodes CDR1 LNHDA and CDR2 SQIVND (reference sequence). This CDR3 spans 15 amino acids. CDR3 amino acids: CASSMGNGPLETQYF. Written as DNA, the CDR3 is TGTGCCAGTAGTATGGGGAATGGTCCTTTAGAGACCCAGTACTTC.

CDR3 coding DNA: TGCGCCAGCAGCCACGTAGCCCGGGAAATAAACAATGAGCAGTTCTTC. Translated: CASSHVAREINNEQFF. This rearrangement joins TRBV4-1 to TRBJ2-1, with D possibly TRBD2 on 5 matching bases. Trimming removed 3 bases from V and 5 bases from J, with 17 bases in between. CDR3 length: 16 amino acids. Per germline, CDR1 MGHRA and CDR2 YSYEKL.

The J gene is TRBJ2-1, the V gene TRBV11-2; 7 nucleotides align to TRBD1. The germline V gene has CDR1 SGHAT and CDR2 FQNNGV. Losses at the gene ends were 5 bases for V and 6 bases for J; bases not matched to a gene: 13. This CDR3 has 16 amino acids. CDR3 in amino acids: CASSLDRVHAINEQFF. The CDR3 region has the DNA TGTGCCAGCAGCCTTGACAGGGTTCACGCCATCAATGAGCAGTTCTTC.

The chain carries TRBV11-2 and TRBJ2-3; 11 bases match TRBD2. The CDR3 length is 15 residues. The ends lost 3 bases at V and 6 bases at J; junction bases unmatched: 5. Germline CDR1 SGHAT, CDR2 FQNNGV. CDR3 sequence: CASSLTSGMMDTQYF. The DNA of the CDR3 is TGTGCCAGCAGCTTGACTAGCGGGATGATGGATACGCAGTATTTT.

The CDR3 region is CASSVRKREGPTDTQYF. CDR3 DNA sequence: TGTGCCAGCAGTGTTCGTAAGCGGGAGGGCCCCACAGATACGCAGTATTTT. This chain connects TRBV2 to TRBJ2-3; 10 bases map to TRBD2. The germline V gene encodes CDR1 SNHLY and CDR2 FYNNEI. This CDR3 contains 17 residues. Trimming took 4 bases from V and 2 from J; bases not matched to a gene: 9. Drawing the rest from reference TRBV2 and TRBJ2-3, the complete variable domain is EPEVTQTPSHQVTQMGQEVILRCVPISNHLYFYWYRQILGQKVEFLVSFYNNEISEKSEIFDDQFSVERPDGSNFTLKIRSTKLEDSAMYFCASSVRKREGPTDTQYFGPGTRLTVL.

The V and J genes are TRBV7-8 and TRBJ2-7, with 8 bases that match TRBD2. The junction had 4 bases not matched to a gene; V was cut back by 6 bases and J by 6 bases. The length of the CDR3 is 12 residues. Germline V gene lookup returns CDR1 SGHVS and CDR2 FQNEAQ. The CDR3 bases are TGTGCCAGCAGACATCGGGGGGGCGAGCAGTACTTC. Translated, it gives CASRHRGGEQYF.

This rearrangement joins TRBV19 to TRBJ1-2; 7 bases agree with TRBD1. The CDR3 has 15 amino acids. V shed 5 bases, J shed 2 bases, and the junction held 8 bases outside the gene matches. In germline, CDR1 is LNHDA, CDR2 SQIVND (reference sequence). CDR3 coding DNA: TGTGCCAGTAGTCCGACAGGGTTATTCAACTATGGCTACACCTTC. Protein sequence: CASSPTGLFNYGYTF.

V and J are TRBV5-4 and TRBJ1-1; D is perhaps TRBD1 (6 bases). V was clipped by 4 bases and J by 1 base, with 14 bases between them. Germline V lookup: CDR1 SGHNT, CDR2 YYREEE (reference sequence). The CDR3 runs to 15 residues. For the CDR3, the DNA is TGTGCCAGCAGCGACCCCGGGACACCGAACACTGAAGCTTTCTTT. Its translation: CASSDPGTPNTEAFF.

The gene calls are TRBV5-5 and TRBJ2-7; D possibly corresponds to TRBD2 (6 bases). Trimming took 0 bases from V and 2 from J, leaving 9 bases between them. The germline V gene encodes CDR1 SGHKS and CDR2 YYEKEE (reference sequence). The CDR3 length is 14 residues. CDR3 in amino acids: CASSLGGDPYEQYF. The CDR3 nucleotides read TGTGCCAGCAGCTTGGGGGGGGACCCCTACGAGCAGTACTTC. The full variable domain, with the rest looked up from reference TRBV5-5 and TRBJ2-7, is DAGVTQSPTHLIKTRGQQVTLRCSPISGHKSVSWYQQVLGQGPQFIFQYYEKEERGRGNFPDRFSARQFPNYSSELNVNALLLGDSALYLCASSLGGDPYEQYFGPGTRLTVT.

This clone turned up a few times. The chain combines TRBV7-6 with TRBJ2-2; D uncertain. Trimming left V 5 bases short and J 2 bases short, with 12 bases between. The CDR3 sequence is 15 residues long. Germline CDR1 reads SGHVS; CDR2 reads FNYEAQ. The CDR3: CASSPLTRNTGELFF. DNA of the CDR3: TGTGCCAGCAGCCCGCTTACCCGAAACACCGGGGAGCTGTTTTTT.

A few counts support this clone. The chain recombines TRBV5-6 with TRBJ2-7; no clear D gene. Trimming shortened V by 3 bases and J by 1 base, and 8 bases separated the two germline ends. The CDR3 has 13 amino acids. Germline lookup yields CDR1 SGHDT and CDR2 YYEEEE. The chain's CDR3 is CASSSDGSYEQYF. CDR3 in DNA: TGTGCCAGCAGCTCAGACGGGTCCTACGAGCAGTACTTC.

V is TRBV5-6 and J is TRBJ1-1; TRBD1 matches at 9 bases. Germline CDR1 SGHDT, CDR2 YYEEEE. Trimming at V came to 5 bases and at J to 4 bases, leaving 6 bases not matched to a gene. The CDR3 sequence is 14 residues long. The CDR3 reads CASRPTGGFTEAFF. CDR3 DNA: TGTGCCAGCAGACCAACAGGGGGCTTCACTGAAGCTTTCTTT. The whole variable domain, filled in from reference TRBV5-6 and TRBJ1-1, reads DAGVTQSPTHLIKTRGQQVTLRCSPKSGHDTVSWYQQALGQGPQFIFQYYEEEERQRGNFPDRFSGHQFPNYSSELNVNALLLGDSALYLCASRPTGGFTEAFFGQGTRLTVV.

This chain uses TRBV2 with TRBJ2-1, with unresolved D. V was clipped by 3 bases and J by 10 bases, with 7 bases between them. The germline V gene has CDR1 SNHLY and CDR2 FYNNEI. The CDR3 runs 11 residues. The CDR3 DNA follows: TGTGCCAGCAGTGATCAAGGGGAGCAGTTCTTC. This codes for CASSDQGEQFF.